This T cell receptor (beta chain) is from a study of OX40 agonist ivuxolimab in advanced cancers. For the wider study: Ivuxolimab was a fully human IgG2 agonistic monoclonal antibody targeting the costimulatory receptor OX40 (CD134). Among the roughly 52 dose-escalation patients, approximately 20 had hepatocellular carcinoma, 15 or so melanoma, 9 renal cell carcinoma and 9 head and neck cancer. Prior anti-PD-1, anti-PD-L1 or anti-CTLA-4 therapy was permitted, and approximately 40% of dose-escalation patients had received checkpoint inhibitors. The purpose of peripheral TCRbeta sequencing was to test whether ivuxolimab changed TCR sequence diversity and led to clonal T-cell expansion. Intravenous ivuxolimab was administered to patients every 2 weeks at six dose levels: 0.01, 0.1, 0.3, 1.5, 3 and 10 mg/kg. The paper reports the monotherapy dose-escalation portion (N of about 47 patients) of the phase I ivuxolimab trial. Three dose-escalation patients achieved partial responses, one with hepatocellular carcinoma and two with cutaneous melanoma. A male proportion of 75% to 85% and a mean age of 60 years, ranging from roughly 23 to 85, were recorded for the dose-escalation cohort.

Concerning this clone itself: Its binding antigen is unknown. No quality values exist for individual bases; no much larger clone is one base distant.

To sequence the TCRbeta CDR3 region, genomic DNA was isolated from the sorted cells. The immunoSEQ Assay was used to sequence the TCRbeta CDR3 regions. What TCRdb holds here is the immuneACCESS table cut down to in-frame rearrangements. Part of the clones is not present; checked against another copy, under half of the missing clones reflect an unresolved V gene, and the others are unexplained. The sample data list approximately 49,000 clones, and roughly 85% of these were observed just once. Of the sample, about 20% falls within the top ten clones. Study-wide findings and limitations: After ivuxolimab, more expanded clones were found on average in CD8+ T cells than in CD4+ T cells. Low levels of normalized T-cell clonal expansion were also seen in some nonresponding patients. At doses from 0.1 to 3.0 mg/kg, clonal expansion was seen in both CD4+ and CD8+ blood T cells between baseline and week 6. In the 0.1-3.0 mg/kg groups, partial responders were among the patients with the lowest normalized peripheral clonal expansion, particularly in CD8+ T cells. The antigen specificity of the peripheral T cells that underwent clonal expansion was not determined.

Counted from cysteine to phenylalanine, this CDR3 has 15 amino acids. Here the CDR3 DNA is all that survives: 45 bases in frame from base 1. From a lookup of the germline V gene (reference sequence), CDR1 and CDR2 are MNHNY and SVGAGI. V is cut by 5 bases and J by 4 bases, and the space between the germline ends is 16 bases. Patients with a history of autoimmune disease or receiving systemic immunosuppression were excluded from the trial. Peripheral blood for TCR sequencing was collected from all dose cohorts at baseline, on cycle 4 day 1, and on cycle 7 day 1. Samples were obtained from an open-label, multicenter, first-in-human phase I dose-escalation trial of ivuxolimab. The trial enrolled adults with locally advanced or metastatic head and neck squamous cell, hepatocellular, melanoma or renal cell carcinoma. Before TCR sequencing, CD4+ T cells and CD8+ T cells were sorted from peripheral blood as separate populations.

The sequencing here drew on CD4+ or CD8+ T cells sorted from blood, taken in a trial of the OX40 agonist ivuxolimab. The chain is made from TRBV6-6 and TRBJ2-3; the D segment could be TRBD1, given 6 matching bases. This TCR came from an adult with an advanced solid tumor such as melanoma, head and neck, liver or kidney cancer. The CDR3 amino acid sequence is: CASSTGRPGADTQYF. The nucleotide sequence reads TGTGCCAGCAGTACAGGGCGGCCCGGCGCAGATACGCAGTATTTT.